This T cell receptor (beta chain) was identified in a study of T cells in Graves' hyperthyroidism and ophthalmopathy. Study-level results: Stable hyperthyroidism and ophthalmopathy were separated using 13 V-J signatures.

A remark on this clonotype: Its antigen remains unidentified.

It was 8.5 to 10 ml of fresh peripheral blood that supplied the PBMCs. Amplification yielded TCR beta CDR3 regions, with RNA transcripts as the source. The study used the HTBI primer set for a first-round RT-PCR of the TCR CDR3. TCRdb itself ran the multiplex PCR reads through MiXCR, one entry per CDR3 protein. Among a few hundred thousand distinct CDR3 sequences listed, approximately 18% were seen once. V lost 3 bases to trimming and J lost 8 bases, with 14 bases between them. The CDR3 extends over 15 amino acids. Per germline, CDR1 LNHDA and CDR2 SQIVND (reference sequence). Sequencing used blood. The V call is TRBV19, the J call TRBJ1-6; no firm D call. The origin of this receptor is a man aged 18 to 29 with Graves' ophthalmopathy. The CDR3 protein is CASSIVGRGYSPLHF. DNA for the CDR3: TGTGCCAGTAGTATCGTAGGCAGAGGATATTCACCCCTCCACTTT.